The rows below give T cell receptor beta chains drawn from one sample of a study of T cells in Graves' hyperthyroidism and ophthalmopathy. TCRdb redid the calling of the multiplex PCR reads with MiXCR, one entry per CDR3 protein. The sample has 600,000 or so distinct CDR3 sequences, more than 45% seen once. The sequenced sample was peripheral blood or thyroid tissue (not recorded which). Receptors originate from a woman younger than 30 with Graves' hyperthyroidism. CDR3s include the opening cysteine and the closing phenylalanine or tryptophan. The order of the fields is J gene, clone size, D gene, V gene, CDR3 DNA, CDR3 protein. A D gene is named only where the DNA matches it firmly. Rows may omit the clone size; those that give it use once, few, many or a size class.

J: TRBJ2-1; size: .; D: .; V: TRBV7-2; DNA: TGTGCCAGCAGCTTCTATATGGGAGAGCAGTTCTTC; CDR3: CASSFYMGEQFF
J: TRBJ2-7; size: .; D: TRBD2; V: TRBV10-3; DNA: TGTGCCATCAGCGGGAGGGCCTCCTACGAGCAGTACTTC; CDR3: CAISGRASYEQYF
J: TRBJ1-2; size: .; D: .; V: TRBV20-1; DNA: TGCAGTGCGACGGACAGCAACTATGGCTACACCTTC; CDR3: CSATDSNYGYTF
J: TRBJ2-2; size: .; D: TRBD2; V: TRBV7-3; DNA: TGTGCCAGCAGCTTAGCGGGAGCCGCAACCGGGGAGCTGTTTTTT; CDR3: CASSLAGAATGELFF
J: TRBJ1-1; size: .; D: TRBD1; V: TRBV19; DNA: TGTGCCAGTAGGGCGACAGGGGCGGATATCACTGAAGCTTTCTTT; CDR3: CASRATGADITEAFF
J: TRBJ2-2; size: many; D: .; V: TRBV7-6; DNA: TGTGCCAGCAGACTGACAGGCGTTAACACCGGGGAGCTGTTTTTT; CDR3: CASRLTGVNTGELFF
J: TRBJ2-7; size: .; D: TRBD2; V: TRBV2; DNA: TGTGCCAGCAGTTTAGCGGGAAAGTCCTACGAGCAGTACTTC; CDR3: CASSLAGKSYEQYF
J: TRBJ1-2; size: .; D: .; V: TRBV10-3; DNA: TGTGCCAGCAGTTACTCGAGGACAACAGGTGGCTACACCTTC; CDR3: CASSYSRTTGGYTF
J: TRBJ1-1; size: .; D: .; V: TRBV10-3; DNA: TGTGCCATCAGTGAGCCACAGGGCTTTGGCACTGAAGCTTTCTTT; CDR3: CAISEPQGFGTEAFF
J: TRBJ2-7; size: .; D: TRBD2; V: TRBV20-1; DNA: TGCAGTGCTAGACTAGCGGGTAACCTCTTCACCTCCTACGAGCAGTACTTC; CDR3: CSARLAGNLFTSYEQYF
J: TRBJ1-4; size: .; D: TRBD1; V: TRBV20-1; DNA: TGCAGTGCTGGACAGGGGGCTGAAAAACTGTTTTTT; CDR3: CSAGQGAEKLFF
J: TRBJ2-3; size: once; D: TRBD2; V: TRBV20-1; DNA: TGCAGTGTTGGGACTAGGAGCACAGATACGCAGTATTTT; CDR3: CSVGTRSTDTQYF
J: TRBJ1-1; size: few; D: TRBD1; V: TRBV25-1; DNA: TGTGCCAGCAGCCTGAGGACAGGGCTGAACACTGAAGCTTTCTTT; CDR3: CASSLRTGLNTEAFF
J: TRBJ1-6; size: .; D: TRBD1; V: TRBV2; DNA: TGTGCCAGCAGTCAGGACAGGGAGTCGCCCCTCCACTTT; CDR3: CASSQDRESPLHF
J: TRBJ1-2; size: .; D: TRBD1; V: TRBV25-1; DNA: TGTGCCAGCCGGGGACAGTCTAACTATGGCTACACCTTC; CDR3: CASRGQSNYGYTF
J: TRBJ1-5; size: .; D: TRBD1; V: TRBV7-9; DNA: TGTGCCGGCAGCCCCAGGGGGGACGCAAATCAGCCCCAGCATTTT; CDR3: CAGSPRGDANQPQHF
J: TRBJ2-3; size: .; D: TRBD2; V: TRBV25-1; DNA: TGTGCCAGCAGAACCCTGACTAGCGGAACGACAGATACGCAGTATTTT; CDR3: CASRTLTSGTTDTQYF
J: TRBJ2-5; size: few; D: TRBD2; V: TRBV7-9; DNA: TGTGCCAGCAGCTTCCTCGGAGGACTAGCGGGAGGTACCCAGTACTTC; CDR3: CASSFLGGLAGGTQYF
J: TRBJ1-1; size: many; D: .; V: TRBV7-2; DNA: TGTGCCAGCAGCCTCAGGGAATCCATGAACACTGAAGCTTTCTTT; CDR3: CASSLRESMNTEAFF
J: TRBJ2-7; size: .; D: TRBD2; V: TRBV7-9; DNA: TGTGCCAGCAGCCAAGGGAGGGGCGTGGACGAGCAGTACTTC; CDR3: CASSQGRGVDEQYF
J: TRBJ1-2; size: .; D: .; V: TRBV24-1; DNA: TGTGCCAGCTCACCCCCCGGGGCAGGAGGGGACTATGGCTACACCTTC; CDR3: CASSPPGAGGDYGYTF
J: TRBJ2-7; size: .; D: TRBD1; V: TRBV7-8; DNA: TGTGCCAGCAGCCGAAACAGGGGAAGTACCTACGAGCAGTACTTC; CDR3: CASSRNRGSTYEQYF
J: TRBJ1-2; size: many; D: TRBD1; V: TRBV25-1; DNA: TGTGCCAGCAGTGGATGGGACAGCCTCTATGGCTACACCTTC; CDR3: CASSGWDSLYGYTF
J: TRBJ2-5; size: many; D: .; V: TRBV7-3; DNA: TGTGCCAGCAGCGCACGACAGGTTCAAGAGACCCAGTACTTC; CDR3: CASSARQVQETQYF
J: TRBJ1-1; size: few; D: .; V: TRBV13; DNA: TGTGCCAGCAGCTTATCGCAAGTCATCAGGGGTGGAGGGGCTTTCTTT; CDR3: CASSLSQVIRGGGAFF
J: TRBJ2-3; size: few; D: .; V: TRBV29-1; DNA: TGCAGCGTCCCAGATACGCAGTATTTT; CDR3: CSVPDTQYF
J: TRBJ2-5; size: few; D: TRBD2; V: TRBV29-1; DNA: TGCAGCGTTGATATGGGTGGGCTAGCGGGATTTTTAGAGACCCAGTACTTC; CDR3: CSVDMGGLAGFLETQYF
J: TRBJ2-7; size: .; D: TRBD2; V: TRBV10-3; DNA: TGTGCCATCAGTGTTGCGGGAGAAGGTTACGAGCAGTACTTC; CDR3: CAISVAGEGYEQYF
J: TRBJ1-1; size: few; D: .; V: TRBV7-9; DNA: TGTGCCAGCAGCTTAGAACAGGTACCTGAAGCTTTCTTT; CDR3: CASSLEQVPEAFF
J: TRBJ2-7; size: .; D: TRBD2; V: TRBV2; DNA: TGTGCCAGCAATCTAGCGGCCGCCTACGAGCAGTACTTC; CDR3: CASNLAAAYEQYF
J: TRBJ2-7; size: .; D: .; V: TRBV10-3; DNA: TGTGCCATCAGTGAGGCAGGGGGGCGGTACGAGCAGTACTTC; CDR3: CAISEAGGRYEQYF
J: TRBJ1-2; size: once; D: .; V: TRBV6-5; DNA: TGTGCCAGCAGCAGAACAGGGATGGGGGGCTATGGCTACACCTTC; CDR3: CASSRTGMGGYGYTF
J: TRBJ1-3; size: .; D: .; V: TRBV19; DNA: TGTGCCAGTACCCAGACAGGAAGTTCTGGAAACACCATATATTTT; CDR3: CASTQTGSSGNTIYF
J: TRBJ1-1; size: many; D: .; V: TRBV2; DNA: TGTGCCAGCAGTGAGAGGGGGGTGAACACTGAAGCTTTCTTT; CDR3: CASSERGVNTEAFF
J: TRBJ1-6; size: .; D: TRBD1; V: TRBV7-2; DNA: TGTGCCAGCAGCCGTGCCACACAGGGGGCGCAGGGTTCACCCCTCCACTTT; CDR3: CASSRATQGAQGSPLHF
J: TRBJ2-5; size: few; D: .; V: TRBV7-6; DNA: TGTGCCAGCAGCTTGATCCAGGGATGGCAAGAGACCCAGTACTTC; CDR3: CASSLIQGWQETQYF
J: TRBJ2-6; size: many; D: .; V: TRBV29-1; DNA: TGCAGCGTTGAATCAAGAGGTCCCGGGGCCAACGTCCTGACTTTC; CDR3: CSVESRGPGANVLTF
J: TRBJ2-5; size: .; D: .; V: TRBV2; DNA: TGTGCCAGCAGTTTTGGTCCCCCCACAGAGACCCAGTACTTC; CDR3: CASSFGPPTETQYF
J: TRBJ2-7; size: .; D: TRBD2; V: TRBV19; DNA: TGTGCCAGTAGGAAGGGCGGGACTAGCGGGAGGGCCTACGAGCAGTACTTC; CDR3: CASRKGGTSGRAYEQYF
J: TRBJ2-6; size: .; D: TRBD1; V: TRBV2; DNA: TGTGCCAGCAGTGGGACAGGATTCGGAATCCTGACTTTC; CDR3: CASSGTGFGILTF